Shown below are 14 T cell receptor beta chains from a single sample sequenced in a study of T cells in Graves' hyperthyroidism and ophthalmopathy. RNA transcripts provided the source from which TCR beta CDR3 regions were amplified. During a first-round RT-PCR of the TCR CDR3, the HTBI primer set was used. TCRdb reprocessed the multiplex PCR reads with MiXCR, giving one entry per CDR3 protein. The data hold hundreds of thousands of distinct CDR3 sequences, with 15% to 18% observed a single time. Source material: blood. These receptors all come from a young woman with Graves' hyperthyroidism.

This clonotype occurred many times. This sequence joins TRBV4-3 and TRBJ2-5; D is ambiguous. The germline V gene encodes CDR1 LGHNA and CDR2 YSLEER. Trimming took 0 bases from V and 5 from J, leaving 7 bases between them. The CDR3 runs to 13 residues. For the CDR3, the DNA is TGCGCCAGCAGCCAAGATTGGTCGGAGACCCAGTACTTC. The encoded protein is CASSQDWSETQYF.

At least ten counts were recorded for this clonotype. V gene TRBV9 combines with J gene TRBJ2-1; TRBD1 matches 7 bases. With V trimmed by 0 bases and J by 8 bases, 2 bases remained unmatched. From germline, CDR1 is SGDLS and CDR2 YYNGEE. The CDR3 spans 13 residues. CDR3 nucleotides: TGTGCCAGCAGCGTAGGGGACAGCGATGAGCAGTTCTTC. Translated, it gives CASSVGDSDEQFF.

This clonotype was observed many times. The chain joins TRBV5-5 to TRBJ1-2; D possibly corresponds to TRBD1 (6 bases). V lost 5 bases and J lost 6, with 14 bases in between. In germline, CDR1 is SGHKS, CDR2 YYEKEE (reference sequence). The CDR3 totals 13 residues. CDR3 DNA: TGTGCCAGCAGGGAGCAGGGGCCAAATGGCTACACCTTC. Translating gives CASREQGPNGYTF.

The sample holds many counts of this clonotype. This chain links TRBV15 with TRBJ2-7; D ambiguous. The CDR3 sequence is 16 residues long. Germline V gene data show CDR1 as LNHNV and CDR2 as YYDKDF (reference sequence). V was clipped by 0 bases and J by 2 bases, with 14 bases between them. The chain's CDR3 is CATSRDLGSGAYEQYF. In DNA form, the CDR3 reads TGTGCCACCAGCAGAGATCTGGGTTCTGGCGCCTACGAGCAGTACTTC.

This clonotype was seen many times. V usage is TRBV28 and J usage is TRBJ2-1, with TRBD2 as a possible D gene (5 bases). The germline CDR1 and CDR2 sequences are MDHEN and SYDVKM. With 2 bases removed from V and 3 bases from J, the gap between germline ends came to 11 bases. The CDR3 loop spans 15 amino acids. In nucleotides, the CDR3 is TGTGCCAGCAGTTTACAGGTGGCGGGCTACAATGAGCAGTTCTTC. Protein sequence: CASSLQVAGYNEQFF.

This clonotype appeared many times. The chain combines TRBV12-3 or TRBV12-4 with TRBJ1-1; D is possibly TRBD1 (5 bases). The V gene lost 7 bases and the J gene lost 4 bases, with 16 bases spanning the gap. This CDR3 is built from 14 residues. The CDR3 nucleotides are TGTGCCAGCACCGTTATACCAGGGTTCACTGAAGCTTTCTTT. This codes for CASTVIPGFTEAFF.

This clonotype occurred many times. The chain combines TRBV11-2 with TRBJ2-2, with D tentatively TRBD2 (6 bases). V was trimmed by 4 bases and J by 2 bases, leaving 14 bases between them. CDR3 length: 16 residues. Germline-derived CDR1 and CDR2 are SGHAT and FQNNGV. Written as DNA, the CDR3 is TGTGCCAGCAGCTATAGCGGAGGGGAAAACACCGGGGAGCTGTTTTTT. Its protein is CASSYSGGENTGELFF.

This chain links TRBV7-9 with TRBJ2-7, with D maybe TRBD2 (6 bases). Germline values: CDR1 SEHNR, CDR2 FQNEAQ (reference sequence). The CDR3 runs to 15 residues. Between the trimmed V and J ends, which lost 5 bases and 4 bases, there was a span of 18 bases. The CDR3 here is CASSHPEGMPYEQYF. The CDR3 bases are TGTGCCAGCAGCCACCCGGAGGGGATGCCGTACGAGCAGTACTTC.

At least ten counts were recorded for this clonotype. The chain uses TRBV28 and TRBJ1-1; D is perhaps TRBD1 (5 bases). Germline lookup yields CDR1 MDHEN and CDR2 SYDVKM. The length of the CDR3 is 16 residues. The ends were cut back, 6 bases at V and 0 bases at J, with 17 bases in the middle. In DNA form, the CDR3 reads TGTGCCAGCAGCAGGGTGAGCAATTTTTTGAACACTGAAGCTTTCTTT. This sequence encodes CASSRVSNFLNTEAFF.

This clonotype was counted many times. The chain is built from TRBV6-1 and TRBJ2-1; 11 nucleotides match TRBD2. The germline CDR1 and CDR2 sequences are MNHNS and SASEGT. V was clipped by 6 bases and J by 1 base; unmatched bases: 2. The CDR3 length is 15 residues. The CDR3 bases are TGTGCCAGCAGACCTAGCGGGAGGTCCTACAATGAGCAGTTCTTC. It encodes CASRPSGRSYNEQFF.

With respect to this clonotype: With a much larger clone just one base away, this may be a read error. The chain has TRBV6-1 and TRBJ2-5; D not resolved. The length of the CDR3 is 15 residues. Germline CDR1 and CDR2: MNHNS and SASEGT. With 3 bases removed from V and 6 bases from J, the gap between germline ends came to 17 bases. CDR3 region: CASSDPRGQTKTQYF. In DNA, the CDR3 is TGTGCCAGCAGTGATCCGCGCGGCCAGACGAAGACCCAGTACTTC.

This chain uses TRBV2 with TRBJ2-2; possible D gene TRBD2, 5 bases. Germline V CDR1 and CDR2: SNHLY, FYNNEI. Trimming pared 4 bases from V and 0 bases from J, leaving 12 bases between. The CDR3 covers 16 residues. This CDR3 reads CASSVGGRANTGELFF. The DNA of the CDR3 is TGTGCCAGCAGTGTAGGAGGCCGGGCGAACACCGGGGAGCTGTTTTTT. The full variable domain, rest sourced from reference TRBV2 and TRBJ2-2, is EPEVTQTPSHQVTQMGQEVILRCVPISNHLYFYWYRQILGQKVEFLVSFYNNEISEKSEIFDDQFSVERPDGSNFTLKIRSTKLEDSAMYFCASSVGGRANTGELFFGEGSRLTVL.

This clonotype has ten or more counts. V is TRBV20-1 and J is TRBJ2-5; possibly TRBD1 for D (5 bases). The CDR3 spans 12 residues. Germline assignment: CDR1 DFQATT and CDR2 SNEGSKA (reference sequence). Here the CDR3 reads CSVVGQQETQYF. In DNA, the CDR3 is TGCAGCGTGGTGGGGCAGCAAGAGACCCAGTACTTC.

This clonotype was detected ten times or more. The CDR3 region is CASSLVVGGGTEAFF. CDR3 DNA: TGCGCCAGCAGCTTGGTGGTCGGGGGGGGGACTGAAGCTTTCTTT. The chain employs TRBV5-1 and TRBJ1-1; TRBD1 might be the D (5 bases). Germline V gives CDR1 SGHRS, CDR2 YFSETQ. Trimming shortened V by 0 bases and J by 5 bases, and 14 bases separated the two germline ends. The CDR3 totals 15 residues.